This section outlines one T cell receptor beta chain sequence together with its context. Its antigen is still unknown. The data were obtained in a study of shared clonotypes between healthy human individuals. About the research overall: The study used three CD4 naive, three CD4 memory, two CD8 naive and one CD8 memory plate per donor. The study, taken as a whole, reports: Unshared clonotypes carried lower generation probabilities than those common to all four donors.

DNA at about 190 ng, tens of thousands of T cell genomes, went into sorted-subset replicate PCRs. Method: immunoSEQ multiplex PCR; TCRdb's copy keeps in-frame clones and lacks some. The table shows around 1,100,000 clones, with approximately 75% occurring only once. CD4+ cells underwent separation, giving CD45RA+ naive and CD45RA-negative memory subsets. V was pared by 3 bases and J by 2 bases, with 6 bases of the junction left unmatched. This CDR3 has 16 amino acids. Per germline, CDR1 MNHEY and CDR2 SMNVEV (reference sequence). This sequence was found in a man between 18 and 35 years old in good health. Some clones in this sample may be carry-over from other donors' samples. This chain links TRBV27 with TRBJ2-7; 11 bases map to TRBD2. The sample taken for sequencing was memory CD4+ T cells from PBMCs. Subset denoted: CD45RA-negative fraction. In DNA, the CDR3 is TGTGCCAGCAGTTTTTCCCGACTAGCGGGGACCTACGAGCAGTACTTC. Protein: CASSFSRLAGTYEQYF.